This TCR beta chain was identified during a study of T cell responses to AZD1222 COVID-19 vaccine. CDR3 length: 18 amino acids. In germline, CDR1 is LNHNV, CDR2 YYDKDF (reference sequence). The V gene lost 1 base and the J gene lost 1 base, with 19 bases spanning the gap. Sequenced by immunoSEQ multiplex PCR; TCRdb stores in-frame clones only, minus some. This sample yields more than 95,000 clones, of which 70% to 90% are seen a single time; around 9.1% belongs to the top ten. The sample here was peripheral blood, taken on day 0 of AZD1222 vaccination. The TCR comes from an adult in good health. The chain is built from TRBV15 and TRBJ1-2; the D is unclear. The CDR3 reads CATSRANRPGRYNYGYTF. CDR3 in DNA: TGTGCCACCAGCAGAGCGAACCGACCCGGAAGATATAACTATGGCTACACCTTC.